This entry features one TCR beta chain sequence. This table comes from immunoSEQ multiplex PCR, and its TCRdb copy is limited to in-frame clones, with some not included. Found here are approximately 160,000 clones, 70% to 90% of them singletons; the top ten hold less than 9%. V was clipped by 2 bases and J by 1 base; unmatched bases: 2. Germline V CDR1 and CDR2: GTSNPN, SVGIG (reference sequence). CDR3 length equals 13 residues. The data originate from a study of blood T cell repertoires in COVID-19. Sequenced input: peripheral blood. This sequence was found in a man in his forties who had recovered from COVID-19. The chain is built from TRBV30 and TRBJ2-7; 7 bases match TRBD1. The CDR3 loop is CAWSRTGSYEQYF. CDR3 sequence (DNA): TGTGCCTGGAGTCGGACAGGTTCCTACGAGCAGTACTTC.